A single TCR beta chain is shown here with its context. Profiling relied on immunoSEQ multiplex PCR, and the TCRdb table lists in-frame clones only, not all of them. The table includes 90,000 to 130,000 clones, roughly 88% detected once. This entry is derived from a study of cytomegalovirus exposure and HLA in healthy donors. Overall study: The approximately 660 first-cohort repertoires shared a platform with the 110 or so validation repertoires, as reported in a later analysis.

Trimming pared 5 bases from V and 1 base from J, leaving 11 bases between. The germline gives CDR1 MNHEY, CDR2 SVGAGI. The CDR3 length is 14 residues. Sequenced: PBMCs. The TCR sequence derives from a woman in her twenties or thirties in good health and CMV-seropositive. This chain connects TRBV6-5 to TRBJ1-2; D unclear. The CDR3 DNA follows: TGTGCCAGCAGTGCGGGGTGGAGTAACTATGGCTACACCTTC. Amino acids: CASSAGWSNYGYTF.